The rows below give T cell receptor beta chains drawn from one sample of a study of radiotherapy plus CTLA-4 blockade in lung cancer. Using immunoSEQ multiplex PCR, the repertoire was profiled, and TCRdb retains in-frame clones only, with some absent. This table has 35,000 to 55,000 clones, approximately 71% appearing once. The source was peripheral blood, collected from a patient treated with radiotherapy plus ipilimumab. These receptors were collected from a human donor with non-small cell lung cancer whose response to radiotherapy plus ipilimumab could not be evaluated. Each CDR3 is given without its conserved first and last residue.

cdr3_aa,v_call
ASSIGTGVYIQY,TRBV19
ASSITSSGNTIY,TRBV19
ASSPGTANTGELF,TRBV7-7
ASSPPSAYEQY,TRBV18
ASSFRRDRGNEQY,TRBV6-4
ASSLTHGTGLNEQF,TRBV5-1
ATSADYSYEQY,TRBV15
ASSRAGTSGRAGTDTQY,TRBV5-4
ASSFVNYGYT,TRBV7-2
AGSSRVGNQPQH,TRBV19
AWSGQGYGYT,TRBV30
ASSPPLTGGNQPQH,TRBV18
ASSPGQGPSGNTIY,TRBV27
ASSRDTTGEQY,TRBV5-1
ASSIGTSFTGELF,TRBV5-4
ASSPIAGRTGELF,TRBV5-1
ASNPTEGQRYGYT,TRBV5-6
ASSDSAGTGKYEQY,TRBV6-4
ASSKDRVGYGYT,TRBV7-2
ASSLVAGAVETQY,TRBV28
ASSTGTSGGPYEQY,TRBV6-6
ASSQSVDRAPRSGANVLT,TRBV23-1
ASSTDAGTYEQY,TRBV11-2
ASSRTPDRSYEQY,TRBV18
ASSVPGGGGGAAGELF,TRBV9
ASSPVAGGCEQY,TRBV18
ASTWRQGNTEAF,TRBV7-8
ASSKTYSTDTQY,TRBV5-4
ASSETGVTGELF,TRBV7-3